The source of this TCR beta chain is a study of cytomegalovirus exposure and HLA in healthy donors listed by TCRdb under 2017. Study-wide context: An earlier analysis of approximately 640 of the donors reported approximately 270 Gb of sequence data and approximately 110 million unique TCR beta sequences from about 179 million T cells. An early release covering over 500 HLA-typed donors comprised about 300 gigabases of sequencing data and around 85 million unique TCR sequences. Among the approximately 420 genotyped donors, under 90% belonged to the genetic ancestry cluster associated with self-reported Caucasian donors. The study aimed to test whether cataloging public T cell receptors could reveal signatures of past pathogen exposure. The study profiled the T cell repertoires of under 700 subjects by immunosequencing and related them to cytomegalovirus serostatus. Along with the roughly 710-subject first cohort, a separate validation cohort of roughly 110 different subjects was used. The study combined high-throughput TCR immunosequencing, statistical association of individual TCRs with disease status, and machine learning to predict cytomegalovirus infection status. In a later analysis, previously published TCR beta repertoires from 550 to 750 donors were re-analyzed and high-resolution HLA genotyping was added so that TCR occurrence patterns could be studied. Rather than using new phenotypic data, the later analysis identified candidate immune exposures from TCR beta sequences and from how often those sequences occurred across donors. An earlier analysis of 587 of the donors applied high-throughput TCR beta sequencing to assess whether each TCR beta V gene segment acted as functional or pseudogenic. Donor age, sex, ethnicity and CMV serostatus were collected together with the repertoire data. A later genetic analysis used genome-wide SNP genotypes for about 60% of the roughly 700 donors, treating that subset as a discovery cohort. All discovery cohort repertoires had been generated using a single sequencing platform. Both class I and class II loci were covered by HLA typing, at four-digit resolution. The number of donors typed differed by locus, with 629-630 for A, B, C, DRB1 and DQB1, roughly 520 for DQA1, over 600 for DPA1, and approximately 470 for DPB1. Roughly 5 DR-DQ haplotypes were handled as single units for association and clustering, since linkage in the cohort was strong. Among under 450 genotyped donors of the cohort, an average of roughly 240,000 unique TCR beta nucleotide sequences were sequenced per donor, roughly a sixth of them non-productive. On the study overall, not on this receptor specifically: A later analysis found that most CMV-associated TCR beta chains appeared HLA-restricted, with HLA associations seemingly driven largely by CMV exposure. A few of the identified cytomegalovirus-associated TCR beta chains were confirmed in vitro to be specific for cytomegalovirus antigens. Roughly uniform sequencing depth across donors was assumed in presence/absence analyses, although this assumption may not hold. A further reported finding was that TCR beta sequences accurately predicted the HLA-A and HLA-B alleles for most subjects in the first cohort. Strong co-occurrence of HLA alleles, especially DR and DQ, made assigning TCR associations to individual alleles difficult. Several of the top co-occurrence clusters appeared to be linked to parvovirus B19, influenza, CMV and Epstein-Barr virus, according to a later analysis. Some 15 rarely observed V segments, including chromosome 9 orphons, were excluded from the earlier analysis of several hundred of the donors because counts were too low. For the cohort, immune exposure information was limited to CMV serostatus. An earlier analysis of approximately 540 of the donors showed that most TCR beta V segments appeared in productive rearrangements either about 87% or about 30% of the time, which broadly matched IMGT annotations. Compared with equally common non-associated chains, HLA-associated TCR beta chains in a later analysis were more clonally expanded and had lower generation probabilities. Because some donors lacked HLA typing at each locus, the association tests relied only on the typed subset. Because the 87-base-pair reads could not distinguish some IMGT-functional V segments, including TRBV6-2 and TRBV6-3, those segments were excluded. In a later genetic analysis, fewer N-insertions in productive TCRs were reported among donors in an Asian-associated ancestry cluster than the roughly 700-donor mean. An association between a missense DCLRE1C variant and V-gene and J-gene trimming of TCR beta chains was found in a later genetic analysis and replicated in an independent cohort. Specific HLA alleles were associated with 18,000 or so TCR beta sequences at a false discovery rate of 0.05 in a later analysis. The cohort was sequenced for TCR beta chains only, and without alpha or paired-chain data the features that could be detected were limited. Correlated functional status among segregating V segments might be attributable to linkage disequilibrium, but an unknown experimental factor could not be ruled out. Cytomegalovirus status was reported to be diagnosed by the classifier with high specificity and sensitivity in both the original and validation cohorts. According to the authors, the approach could potentially be generalized to other disease states and immunological phenotypes. Most TCR sequences were observed very rarely across donors, whereas some public TCRs were present in many individuals. In the study, some 160 TCR beta chains were listed as associated with cytomegalovirus. A cluster of highly shared sequence variants was judged likely to be a technical artifact of the sequencing pipeline. In a later analysis, the rate of TCR association differed among HLA loci, with DRB1 alleles having the most associated TCRs and HLA-C alleles having the fewest.

Relative to germline, V is missing 0 bases and J is missing 9 bases, with 8 bases of the junction outside any gene match. The CDR3, cysteine through phenylalanine, is 14 amino acids long. Left in the record is the CDR3 DNA by itself, 42 bases read in frame from the first base. CDR1 and CDR2 are drawn from the germline V gene (reference sequence): GTSNPN, SVGIG. Libraries came from the immunoSEQ multiplex PCR assay. For the multiplex PCR, a mixture combining 60 forward primers for TCR Vbeta segments and 13 reverse primers for TCR Jbeta segments was used. A multiplex PCR assay on genomic DNA amplified the CDR3 region of rearranged TCR beta genes. The Illumina HiSeq System was used to sequence the amplified TCR beta libraries as 87-base-pair reads. For the original study's pipeline: A later analysis tallied about 77 million unique TCR beta chains across the 640 or so repertoires, and approximately 9.9 million of those chains were shared by two or more donors. A nearest-neighbor algorithm error-corrected the raw reads and collapsed the reads into unique sequences, merging closely related sequences to remove PCR and sequencing errors. V, D and J gene segments were assigned by aligning CDR3 sequences to IMGT reference sequences. Each retained sequence needed at least a six-nucleotide match to both a V gene segment and a J gene segment. Rearrangements were called productive when the CDR3 lacked stop codons and stayed in frame with V and J; all others were non-productive. Following IMGT convention, CDR3 was defined as the stretch from the second conserved V-encoded cysteine up to the conserved J-encoded phenylalanine. The earlier analysis of 587 of the donors excluded sequences that lacked an unambiguous match to a single V gene segment. In an earlier analysis of almost 600 of the donors, a V segment was called functional when productive rearrangements were above 56.7%, and segregating when the standard deviation between donors exceeded 5%. A statistical classification framework was developed to diagnose cytomegalovirus status using the catalog of TCR beta chain sequences. V and J gene assignment, in a later analysis, came from comparing TCR nucleotide sequences with IMGT/GENE-DB human TR gene sequences. The TCRdist pipeline was used in a later analysis to assign CDR3 sequences and most-parsimonious VDJ recombination scenarios. In a later analysis, each TCR beta chain was defined by its CDR3 amino acid sequence together with its V-gene family, and reads lacking a unique V-gene family were excluded. In a later analysis, fewer than 600 highly shared, low-generation-probability nucleotide sequences were removed to address suspected cross-contamination and a sequencing artifact. In a later analysis, a clonal expansion index for each public chain was calculated from normalized within-repertoire ranks of inferred template counts. Generation probabilities in a later analysis came from a VDJ recombination model fitted to out-of-frame rearrangements, and those results were checked against IGoR. Hypergeometric tests were used in a later analysis to score TCR-TCR, TCR-HLA and TCR-CMV co-occurrence, with a repertoire-size bias correction applied to the TCR pairs. False discovery rates were estimated in a later analysis by permuting HLA or CMV assignments 20 times. In a later analysis, co-occurring TCRs were grouped using DBSCAN, with TCRdist sequence similarity added in when clustering inside HLA-allele-positive subsets. Repertoires with fewer than 30,000 or more than 120,000 public chains were left out of co-occurrence clustering, as were five repertoires with anomalous nucleotide sharing. TCRdb took over this immuneACCESS table, retaining in-frame rearrangements with V and J assigned. Such tables are incomplete; in checked studies, under half of the missing clones stem from an unresolved V gene, and the remainder is unexplained. V, J and clone size reflect that table, while D and trimming were determined from the DNA. This sample is represented by approximately 150,000 clones; 70% to 85% of them were singletons. The ten largest clonotypes hold 1.5% to 2% of the sample.

The cohort consisted of 600 to 750 healthy bone marrow donors. All cohort members were sampled while nominally healthy, although unrecorded immune exposures were likely present. The donor tested CMV seronegative, placing the donor among the roughly 340 seronegative members of the cohort. Each donor provided a peripheral blood sample, and peripheral blood mononuclear cells were used for TCR beta sequencing. Genomic DNA extraction from the blood cell samples was performed with the Qiagen DNeasy Blood Extraction Kit. Worth noting for this clone: Its recognized antigen is unknown. No qualities accompany the bases; no much larger clone lies one base away.

The sequenced sample was PBMCs. This receptor was identified in a woman in her twenties or thirties in good health and CMV-seronegative. The sequence links TRBV30 to TRBJ2-1, and TRBD1 matches 7 of the central bases. The DNA is TGTGCCTGGAGTGTAGAACAGGGGCTCGTTGAGCAGTTCTTC. It translates to CAWSVEQGLVEQFF.